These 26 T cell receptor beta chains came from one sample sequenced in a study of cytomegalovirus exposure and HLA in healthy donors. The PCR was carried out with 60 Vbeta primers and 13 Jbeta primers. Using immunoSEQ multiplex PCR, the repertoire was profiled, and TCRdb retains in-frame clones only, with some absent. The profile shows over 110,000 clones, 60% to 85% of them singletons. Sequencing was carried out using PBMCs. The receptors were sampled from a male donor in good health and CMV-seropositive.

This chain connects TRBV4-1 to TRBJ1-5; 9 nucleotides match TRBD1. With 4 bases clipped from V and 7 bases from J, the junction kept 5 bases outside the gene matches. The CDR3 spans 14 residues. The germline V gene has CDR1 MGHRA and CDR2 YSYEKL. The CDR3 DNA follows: TGCGCCAGCAGCCCGGGACAGGGAGGGCAGCCCCAGCATTTT. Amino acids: CASSPGQGGQPQHF.

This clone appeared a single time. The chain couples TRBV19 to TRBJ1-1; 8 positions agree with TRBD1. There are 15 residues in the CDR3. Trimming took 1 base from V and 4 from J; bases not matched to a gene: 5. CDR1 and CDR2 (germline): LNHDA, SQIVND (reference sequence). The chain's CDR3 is CASSIGAGGVTEAFF. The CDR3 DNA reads TGTGCCAGTAGTATAGGTGCAGGGGGCGTCACTGAAGCTTTCTTT. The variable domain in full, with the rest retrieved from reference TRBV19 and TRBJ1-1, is DGGITQSPKYLFRKEGQNVTLSCEQNLNHDAMYWYRQDPGQGLRLIYYSQIVNDFQKGDIAEGYSVSREKKESFPLTVTSAQKNPTAFYLCASSIGAGGVTEAFFGQGTRLTVV.

The CDR3: CASSLQGKSYEQYF. CDR3 DNA sequence: TGTGCCAGCAGCTTGCAGGGGAAAAGCTACGAGCAGTACTTC. The chain combines TRBV5-4 with TRBJ2-7; a weak D match, TRBD1 (6 bases). Trimming left V 1 base short and J 3 bases short, with 11 bases between. Per germline, CDR1 SGHNT and CDR2 YYREEE (reference sequence). CDR3 length: 14 residues.

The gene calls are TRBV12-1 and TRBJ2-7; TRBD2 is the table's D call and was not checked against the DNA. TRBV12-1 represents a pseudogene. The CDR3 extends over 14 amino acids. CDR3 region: CASSSRLAAYEQYF. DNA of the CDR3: TGTGCCAGCAGCTCTAGACTAGCGGCCTACGAGCAGTACTTC.

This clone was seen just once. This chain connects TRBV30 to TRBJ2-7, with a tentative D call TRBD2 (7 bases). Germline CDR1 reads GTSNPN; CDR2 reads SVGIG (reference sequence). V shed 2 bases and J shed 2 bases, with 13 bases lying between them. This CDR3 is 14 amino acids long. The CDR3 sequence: CAWSRGGATYEQYF. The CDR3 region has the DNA TGTGCCTGGAGTAGGGGGGGGGCTACCTACGAGCAGTACTTC.

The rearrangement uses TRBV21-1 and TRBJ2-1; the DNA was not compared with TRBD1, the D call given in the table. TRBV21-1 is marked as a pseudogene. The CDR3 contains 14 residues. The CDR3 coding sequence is TGTGCCAGCGGGCGGACAGGGGCAAGGGATGAGCAGTTCTTC. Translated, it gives CASGRTGARDEQFF.

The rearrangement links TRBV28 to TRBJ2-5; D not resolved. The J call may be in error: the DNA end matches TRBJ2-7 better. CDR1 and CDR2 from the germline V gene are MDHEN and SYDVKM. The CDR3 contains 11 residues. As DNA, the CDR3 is TGTGCCAGCAGTCCAAAGTACGAGCAGTACTTC. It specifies CASSPKYEQYF.

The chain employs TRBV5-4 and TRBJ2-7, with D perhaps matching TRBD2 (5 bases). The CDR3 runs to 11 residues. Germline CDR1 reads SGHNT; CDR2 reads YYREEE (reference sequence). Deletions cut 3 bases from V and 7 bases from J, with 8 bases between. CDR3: CASSSGDEQYF. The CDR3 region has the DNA TGTGCCAGCAGCTCCGGGGATGAGCAGTACTTC.

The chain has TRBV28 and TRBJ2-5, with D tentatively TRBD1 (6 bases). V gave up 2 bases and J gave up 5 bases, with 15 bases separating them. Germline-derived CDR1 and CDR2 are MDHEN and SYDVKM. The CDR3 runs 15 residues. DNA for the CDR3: TGTGCCAGCAGTTTAGTCGGGACACCCTATGAGACCCAGTACTTC. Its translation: CASSLVGTPYETQYF.

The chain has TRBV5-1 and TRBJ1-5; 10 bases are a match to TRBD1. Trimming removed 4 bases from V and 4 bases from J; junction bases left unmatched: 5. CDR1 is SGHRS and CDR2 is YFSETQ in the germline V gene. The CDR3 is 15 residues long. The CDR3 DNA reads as TGCGCCAGCAGCGAAGGGACAGGGGCGAATCAGCCCCAGCATTTT. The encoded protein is CASSEGTGANQPQHF.

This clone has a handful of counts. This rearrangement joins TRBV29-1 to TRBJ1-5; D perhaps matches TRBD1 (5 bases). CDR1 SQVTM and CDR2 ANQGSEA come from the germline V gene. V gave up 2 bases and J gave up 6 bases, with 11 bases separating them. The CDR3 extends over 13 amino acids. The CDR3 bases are TGCAGCGTTGAATTAGGGGAAGGTCAGCCCCAGCATTTT. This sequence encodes CSVELGEGQPQHF.

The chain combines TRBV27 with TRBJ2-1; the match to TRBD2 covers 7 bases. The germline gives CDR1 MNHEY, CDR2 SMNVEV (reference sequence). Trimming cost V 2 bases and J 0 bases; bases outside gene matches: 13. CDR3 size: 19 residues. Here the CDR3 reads CASSLPPLLAGDSYNEQFF. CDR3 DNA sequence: TGTGCCAGCAGTTTACCCCCCCTACTGGCGGGGGACTCCTACAATGAGCAGTTCTTC.

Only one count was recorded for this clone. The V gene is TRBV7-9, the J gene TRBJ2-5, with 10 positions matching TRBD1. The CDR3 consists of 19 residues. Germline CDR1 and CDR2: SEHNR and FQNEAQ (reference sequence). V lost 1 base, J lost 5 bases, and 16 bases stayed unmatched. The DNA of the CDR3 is TGTGCCAGCAGCTTAGGGTGGACGGGACAGGGGAACGTTATGGAGACCCAGTACTTC. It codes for CASSLGWTGQGNVMETQYF.

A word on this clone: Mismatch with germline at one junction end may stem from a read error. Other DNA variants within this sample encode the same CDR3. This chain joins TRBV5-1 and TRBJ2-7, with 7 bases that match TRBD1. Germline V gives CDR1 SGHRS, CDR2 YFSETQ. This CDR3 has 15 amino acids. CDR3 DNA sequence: TGCGCCAGCAGCTTGGATTTGGACAGGACTGGCGAGCAGTACTTT. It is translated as CASSLDLDRTGEQYF.

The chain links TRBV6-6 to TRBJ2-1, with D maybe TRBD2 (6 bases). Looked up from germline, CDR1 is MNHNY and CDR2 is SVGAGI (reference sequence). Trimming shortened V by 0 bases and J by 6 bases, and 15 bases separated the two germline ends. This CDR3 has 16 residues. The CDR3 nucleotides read TGTGCCAGCAGTTACTCGACTGAGGGGCGGGGCAATGAGCAGTTCTTC. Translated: CASSYSTEGRGNEQFF.

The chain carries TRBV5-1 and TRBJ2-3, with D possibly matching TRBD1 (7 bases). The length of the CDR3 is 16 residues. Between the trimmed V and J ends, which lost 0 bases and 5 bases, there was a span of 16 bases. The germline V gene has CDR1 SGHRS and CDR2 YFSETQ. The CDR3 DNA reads TGCGCCAGCAGCTTGGAGGCAGGGGGGACGGGAGATACGCAGTATTTT. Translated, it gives CASSLEAGGTGDTQYF.

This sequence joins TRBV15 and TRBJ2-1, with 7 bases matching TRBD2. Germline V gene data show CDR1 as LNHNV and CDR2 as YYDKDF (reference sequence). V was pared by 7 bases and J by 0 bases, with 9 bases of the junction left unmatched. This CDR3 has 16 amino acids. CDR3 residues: CATKSGGTHSYNEQFF. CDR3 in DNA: TGTGCCACCAAGTCGGGAGGAACCCACTCCTACAATGAGCAGTTCTTC.

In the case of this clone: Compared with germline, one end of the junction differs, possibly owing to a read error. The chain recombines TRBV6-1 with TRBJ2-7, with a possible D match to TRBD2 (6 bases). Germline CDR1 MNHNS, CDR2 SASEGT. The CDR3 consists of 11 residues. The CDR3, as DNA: TGTGCCAGCAGCCAACTGGGACTCGCCGGCTTC. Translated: CASSQLGLAGF.

In DNA, the CDR3 is TGCAGTGCTGAACAGGGGGCAACAGCTTTCTTT. Its translation: CSAEQGATAFF. The V call is TRBV20-1, the J call TRBJ1-1; 9 bases are shared with TRBD1. This CDR3 comprises 11 residues. Losses at the gene ends were 5 bases for V and 10 bases for J; bases not matched to a gene: 5. The germline V gene has CDR1 DFQATT and CDR2 SNEGSKA (reference sequence).

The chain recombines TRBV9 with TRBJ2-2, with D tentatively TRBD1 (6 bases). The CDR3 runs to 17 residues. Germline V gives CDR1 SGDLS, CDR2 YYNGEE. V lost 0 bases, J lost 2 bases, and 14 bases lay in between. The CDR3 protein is CASSVAETGLNTGELFF. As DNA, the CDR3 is TGTGCCAGCAGCGTAGCAGAGACAGGTCTTAACACCGGGGAGCTGTTTTTT.

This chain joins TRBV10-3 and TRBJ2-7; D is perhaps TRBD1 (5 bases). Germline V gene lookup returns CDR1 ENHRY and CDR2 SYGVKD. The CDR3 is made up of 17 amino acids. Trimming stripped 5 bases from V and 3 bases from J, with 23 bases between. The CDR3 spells CAISYQGSFAGIYEQYF. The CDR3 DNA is TGTGCCATCAGTTACCAGGGTTCTTTTGCCGGAATCTACGAGCAGTACTTC.

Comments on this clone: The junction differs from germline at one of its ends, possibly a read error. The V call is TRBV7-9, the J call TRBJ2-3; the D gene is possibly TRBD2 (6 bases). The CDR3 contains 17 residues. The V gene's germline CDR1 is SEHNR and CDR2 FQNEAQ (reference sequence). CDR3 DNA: TGTTCCAGCAGAACGGAGTTCCGAGTCGGGAGAGCGGATACGCAGTATTTT. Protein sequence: CSSRTEFRVGRADTQYF.

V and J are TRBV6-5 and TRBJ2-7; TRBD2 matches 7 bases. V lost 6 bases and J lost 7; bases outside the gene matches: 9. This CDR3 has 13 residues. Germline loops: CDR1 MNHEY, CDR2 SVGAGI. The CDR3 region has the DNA TGTGCCAGCAGGAGGGGCGGGAGTGGTGAGCAGTACTTC. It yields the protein CASRRGGSGEQYF.

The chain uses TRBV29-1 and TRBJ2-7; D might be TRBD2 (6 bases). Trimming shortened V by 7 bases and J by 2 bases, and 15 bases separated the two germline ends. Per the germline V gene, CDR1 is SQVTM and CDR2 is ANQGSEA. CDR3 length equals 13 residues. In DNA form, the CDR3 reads TGCAGCGCCAGGCGGGGCCTCACCTACGAGCAGTACTTC. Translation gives CSARRGLTYEQYF.

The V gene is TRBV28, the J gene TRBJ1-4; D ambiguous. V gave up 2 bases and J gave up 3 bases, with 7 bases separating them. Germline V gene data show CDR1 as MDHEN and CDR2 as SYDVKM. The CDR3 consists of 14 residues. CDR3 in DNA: TGTGCCAGCAGTTTAGGGCAGTCTAATGAAAAACTGTTTTTT. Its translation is CASSLGQSNEKLFF.

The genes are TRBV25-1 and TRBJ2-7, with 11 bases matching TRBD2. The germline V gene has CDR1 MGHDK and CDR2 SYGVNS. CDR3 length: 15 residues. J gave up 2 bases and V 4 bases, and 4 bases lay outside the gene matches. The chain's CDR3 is CASSVASGGTYEQYF. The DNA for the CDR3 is TGTGCCAGCAGTGTTGCTAGCGGGGGGACCTACGAGCAGTACTTC.